Ten or more counts support the clone carrying this T cell receptor (beta chain). The antigen remains unidentified. Ophthalmopathy patients showed a Clinical Activity Score of at least 3, NOSPECS grade of at least 4 and duration under 3 months. Clinical symptoms, serum thyroxine, TRAb, thyroid ultrasound and orbital computed tomography informed diagnoses. The data are from a study of T cells in Graves' hyperthyroidism and ophthalmopathy. Study-wide results and limits: Ophthalmopathy was identified by the model a median about six months ahead of onset. Appearing also in blood were most of the thyroid clonotypes expanded above 0.001.

CDR3 length: 18 amino acids. CDR1 is SNHLY and CDR2 is FYNNEI in the germline V gene. Trimming took 3 bases from V and 2 from J, leaving 17 bases between them. There were TCR beta CDR3 regions amplified from RNA transcripts. An initial round of RT-PCR targeting the TCR CDR3 relied on the HTBI primer set. Using its own MiXCR run on the multiplex PCR reads, TCRdb lists one record per CDR3 protein. The profile shows around 360,000 distinct CDR3 sequences, roughly 15% of them singletons. Sequencing used blood. This receptor was identified in a woman between 55 and 75 years old with Graves' ophthalmopathy. The V and J genes are TRBV2 and TRBJ2-6; D is unresolved. This chain's CDR3 is CASSDIRPTAAGANVLTF. For the CDR3, the DNA is TGTGCCAGCAGTGACATTCGGCCAACCGCAGCTGGGGCCAACGTCCTGACTTTC.